The 21 T cell receptor beta chains listed next were all sequenced from one sample in a study of T cell repertoires in cytomegalovirus infection (dated by TCRdb to between 2018 and 2020). This specimen's treatment or condition label, per the study, means: in vitro stimulation with specific CMV peptide epitopes to enrich CMV-specific T cells. The sequencing machine was an Illumina HiSeq 1500. TCRdb cleaned the public reads at Q25 with fastp, built clones with MiXCR and kept in-frame beta chains. One record per CDR3 amino acid sequence lists the most common genes and DNA. Across this sample there are about 740,000 distinct CDR3 sequences, with roughly 36% seen only once. The ten largest make up about 20% of the sample. No antigen has been identified for these receptors. The source was cultured PBMCs, collected from culture after CMV antigen stimulation. The receptors were gathered from a human donor in good health (CMV status not recorded). Some clones in this sample may be carry-over from other donors' samples.

This clonotype was found once. The chain carries TRBV29-1 and TRBJ2-3; the D gene is possibly TRBD2 (6 bases). V was clipped by 4 bases and J by 1 base, with 9 bases between them. This CDR3 is 13 amino acids long. The germline V gene has CDR1 SQVTM and CDR2 ANQGSEA. As DNA, the CDR3 is TGCAGCGTTGTAGCGGCAGGCACAGATACGCAGTATTTT. It yields the protein CSVVAAGTDTQYF.

This clonotype was observed a handful of times. The chain uses TRBV7-9 and TRBJ2-3, with D perhaps TRBD1 (5 bases). The V end lost 4 bases, the J end lost 2 bases, and 16 bases lay between the germline ends. Germline V gene data show CDR1 as SEHNR and CDR2 as FQNEAQ (reference sequence). The CDR3 has 16 residues. CDR3 protein: CASSSPTGRVTDTQYF. The CDR3 nucleotides read TGTGCCAGCAGCTCCCCTACAGGAAGGGTCACAGATACGCAGTATTTT.

A few counts support this clonotype. This chain connects TRBV19 to TRBJ2-6, with unresolved D. V lost 6 bases and J 0 bases, leaving 12 bases between the germline ends. CDR3 length: 16 amino acids. Germline lookup yields CDR1 LNHDA and CDR2 SQIVND (reference sequence). For the CDR3, the DNA is TGTGCCAGTAGAGGCTGGACCGCCTCTGGGGCCAACGTCCTGACTTTC. Translation gives CASRGWTASGANVLTF.

This rearrangement joins TRBV28 to TRBJ1-2; 10 bases map to TRBD1. The V and J ends lost 7 bases and 4 bases, in that order; junction bases with no gene match: 6. CDR3 length equals 14 residues. The germline CDR1 and CDR2 sequences are MDHEN and SYDVKM. The CDR3 reads CASTPGQGTYGYTF. CDR3 bases: TGTGCCAGCACCCCGGGACAGGGGACCTATGGCTACACCTTC.

The J gene is TRBJ2-7, the V gene TRBV6-2 or TRBV6-3, with D perhaps matching TRBD1 or TRBD2 (6 bases each). The CDR3 length is 12 residues. The germline CDR1 and CDR2 sequences are MNHEY and SVGEGT. V lost 7 bases, J lost 12 bases, and 19 bases lay in between. CDR3 amino acids: CASNGGTPRTYF. For the CDR3, the DNA is TGTGCCAGCAACGGCGGGACACCTAGGACGTACTTC.

This clonotype was seen only once. No conserved phenylalanine or tryptophan is present at the end of the CDR3, so a read error is the likely explanation. CDR3 nucleotide sequence: TGTGCTACAACGGGTCCGGGACTACCCTTCGCCAATGAGCAGTTCTCC. Its translation: CATTGPGLPFANEQFS. The gene calls are TRBV12-5 and TRBJ2-1; TRBD2 agrees at 7 bases. The CDR3 totals 16 residues. V trimming: 10 bases; J trimming: 6 bases; junction bases outside the gene matches: 18. Germline CDR1 LGHNT, CDR2 FRNRAP.

In its sample, this clonotype was seen a few times. The genes are TRBV19 and TRBJ2-7; 8 bases match TRBD1. Germline CDR1 LNHDA, CDR2 SQIVND (reference sequence). Trimming removed 9 bases from V and 7 bases from J; junction bases left unmatched: 11. CDR3 length: 13 amino acids. The CDR3 nucleotides read TGTGCCAGCCGACAGGGGCCCCAACTTGAGCAGTACTTC. Translated: CASRQGPQLEQYF.

This clonotype has at least ten counts. The gene calls are TRBV12-3 or TRBV12-4 and TRBJ2-1; no definite D call. The CDR3 sequence is 12 residues long. V was pared by 5 bases and J by 7 bases, with 9 bases between. CDR3 region: CASSRITNEQFF. CDR3 bases: TGTGCCAGCAGTCGAATCACGAATGAGCAGTTCTTC.

V usage is TRBV9 and J usage is TRBJ2-3, with TRBD1 as a possible D gene (6 bases). Germline CDR1 is SGDLS and CDR2 is YYNGEE. The CDR3 length is 13 residues. V dropped 2 bases and J dropped 11 bases, with 15 bases sitting between them. In DNA form, the CDR3 reads TGTGCCAGCAGCGTTGCGGAAGGGGGTGAGCAGTATTTT. It translates to CASSVAEGGEQYF.

The chain combines TRBV2 with TRBJ1-2; D unclear. CDR1 is SNHLY, CDR2 FYNNEI, per germline. The CDR3 is made up of 15 amino acids. V lost 3 bases and J lost 6, with 17 bases in between. Here the CDR3 reads CASSDLGSVIDGYTF. The CDR3 DNA follows: TGTGCCAGCAGTGATTTAGGGTCGGTGATCGATGGCTACACCTTC.

J is TRBJ2-3 and V is TRBV2; 7 bases fit TRBD1. The V and J ends lost 6 bases and 2 bases, in that order; junction bases with no gene match: 5. The CDR3 extends over 14 amino acids. Looked up from germline, CDR1 is SNHLY and CDR2 is FYNNEI. The CDR3 DNA reads TGTGCCAGCAGAGGACAGGACATCACAGATACGCAGTATTTT. This translates into CASRGQDITDTQYF. Using reference TRBV2 and TRBJ2-3 for the parts outside the CDR3, the full variable domain is EPEVTQTPSHQVTQMGQEVILRCVPISNHLYFYWYRQILGQKVEFLVSFYNNEISEKSEIFDDQFSVERPDGSNFTLKIRSTKLEDSAMYFCASRGQDITDTQYFGPGTRLTVL.

This clonotype came up a few times. The chain uses TRBV5-1 and TRBJ2-1; 11 bases line up with TRBD2. This CDR3 has 17 amino acids. Germline lookup yields CDR1 SGHRS and CDR2 YFSETQ. Germline trimming cut 3 bases from V and 7 bases from J; bases unmatched to any gene: 12. CDR3 sequence: CASSSTWLAGGGNEQFF. The CDR3 DNA sequence: TGCGCCAGCAGCTCCACGTGGCTAGCGGGAGGAGGTAATGAGCAGTTCTTC.

The V call is TRBV12-3 or TRBV12-4, the J call TRBJ2-2; D possibly corresponds to TRBD2 (6 bases). Trimming took 3 bases from V and 3 from J, leaving 14 bases between them. This CDR3 region has 16 residues. CDR3 in amino acids: CASSFATTRDTGELFF. DNA of the CDR3: TGTGCCAGCAGTTTCGCAACGACTAGAGACACCGGGGAGCTGTTTTTT.

This clonotype was observed a few times. V and J are TRBV6-1 and TRBJ2-1, with 8 bases fitting TRBD2. Per the germline V gene, CDR1 is MNHNS and CDR2 is SASEGT. V shed 6 bases, J shed 9 bases, and the junction held 10 bases outside the gene matches. This CDR3 is 14 amino acids long. CDR3 loop: CASRPGLVTVEQFF. The CDR3 nucleotides read TGTGCCAGCAGACCGGGACTAGTGACAGTTGAGCAGTTCTTC.

This clonotype appeared a few times. The genes are TRBV11-2 and TRBJ2-1; no firm D call. The CDR3 covers 14 residues. Trimming left V 5 bases short and J 9 bases short, with 17 bases between. CDR1 and CDR2 (germline): SGHAT, FQNNGV. In DNA form, the CDR3 reads TGTGCCAGCAGCAGATCCGGGCCAGTAGGTGAGCAGTTCTTC. Protein sequence: CASSRSGPVGEQFF.

This clonotype was seen many times. This chain connects TRBV7-2 to TRBJ2-5; 10 bases agree with TRBD2. The CDR3 covers 18 residues. CDR1 and CDR2 from the germline V gene are SGHTA and FQGNSA. The V segment lost 5 bases and the J segment 3 bases; nucleotides outside the gene matches: 15. CDR3 DNA: TGTGCCAGCAGCACATTAGCGGGGGGCCGACTATCTAAAGAGACCCAGTACTTC. It yields the protein CASSTLAGGRLSKETQYF. Full variable domain (remainder filled in from reference TRBV7-2 and TRBJ2-5): GAGVSQSPSNKVTEKGKDVELRCDPISGHTALYWYRQSLGQGLEFLIYFQGNSAPDKSGLPSDRFSAERTGGSVSTLTIQRTQQEDSAVYLCASSTLAGGRLSKETQYFGPGTRLLVL.

This clonotype came up a few times. The chain combines TRBV7-2 with TRBJ2-1; D gene ambiguous. The CDR3 length is 15 residues. Germline values: CDR1 SGHTA, CDR2 FQGNSA. With 4 bases removed from V and 0 bases from J, the gap between germline ends came to 10 bases. CDR3 in amino acids: CASSWSLSSYNEQFF. The CDR3 coding sequence is TGTGCCAGCAGCTGGTCCCTGAGCTCCTACAATGAGCAGTTCTTC.

The V gene is TRBV7-8, the J gene TRBJ2-5; D is unclear. The germline V gene has CDR1 SGHVS and CDR2 FQNEAQ. Trimming shortened V by 0 bases and J by 3 bases, and 11 bases separated the two germline ends. The CDR3 is 15 amino acids. The CDR3 DNA reads as TGTGCCAGCAGCTTAGCGCAGAGCGCCGAAGAGACCCAGTACTTC. Translated: CASSLAQSAEETQYF.

This clonotype was observed a handful of times. J is TRBJ2-7 and V is TRBV7-9; no reliable D call. Germline CDR1 and CDR2: SEHNR and FQNEAQ (reference sequence). The CDR3 loop spans 14 amino acids. V shed 1 base and J shed 2 bases, with 9 bases lying between them. CDR3 sequence: CASSLGSDTYEQYF. CDR3 bases: TGTGCCAGCAGCTTAGGTTCAGACACCTACGAGCAGTACTTC.

This chain connects TRBV6-8 to TRBJ1-5; 8 positions agree with TRBD1. This CDR3 region has 13 residues. Germline CDR1 reads MNHGY; CDR2 reads SAAAGT. V lost 8 bases and J lost 3; bases outside the gene matches: 3. Here the CDR3 DNA reads TGTGCCAGCTGCAGGGGGCCCAATCAGCCCCAGCATTTT. It encodes CASCRGPNQPQHF.

The chain has TRBV2 and TRBJ1-2; the D gene is possibly TRBD1 (6 bases). Trimming removed 8 bases from V and 7 bases from J, with 17 bases in between. This CDR3 comprises 13 residues. Per germline, CDR1 SNHLY and CDR2 FYNNEI. The CDR3 DNA reads TGTGCCAGCGAGCCCGGGGGGGGCGCTGGCTACACCTTC. This encodes CASEPGGGAGYTF.